The text below deals with one T cell receptor (beta chain). V lost 7 bases to trimming and J lost 0 bases; unmatched junction nucleotides: 9. Germline values: CDR1 MNHNY, CDR2 SVGAGI (reference sequence). The CDR3 has 16 residues. This entry comes from a study of blood T cell repertoires in COVID-19. Study summary: Donors in the United States, Italy and Spain gave samples during acute or convalescent COVID-19.

In the study's own analysis: Reference gene primer amplification yielded estimated nucleated cell counts. Sequencing was performed with immunoSEQ multiplex PCR; in TCRdb, only in-frame clones are kept and a portion is missing. V and J calls plus clone size are reproduced from that table; the DNA served to infer D and trimming. The profile shows 80,000 to 130,000 clones, roughly nine tenths of them singletons. The material sequenced was peripheral blood. This receptor was identified in a man in his 60s with acute or convalescent COVID-19. The chain employs TRBV6-6 and TRBJ1-3; TRBD1 matches at 7 bases. CDR3: CASTMGQTFSGNTIYF. For the CDR3, the DNA is TGTGCCAGCACCATGGGACAGACTTTCTCTGGAAACACCATATATTTT.